Listed here is a single TCR beta chain. The antigen remains unidentified. The data derive from a study of graft-versus-host responses after intestinal transplantation. Background on the study: Every recipient had anti-thymocyte globulin induction and two to three years of tacrolimus plus steroids.

General study findings and limits: Early post-transplant declines in HvG were associated with peak levels of circulating GvH clones.

The method was immunoSEQ multiplex PCR; TCRdb's version includes in-frame clones alone and lacks a portion of them. Of fewer than 95,000 clones listed, approximately 94% are singletons. The source was unstimulated CD4+ T cells sorted from spleen or lymph node cells, collected before transplant. The receptor was derived from a human donor who was the organ donor for an intestinal transplant.

This chain's CDR3 is CASSEKRVTDTQYF. The CDR3 nucleotides read TGCGCCAGCAGTGAGAAGCGGGTCACAGATACGCAGTATTTT. V usage is TRBV10-2 and J usage is TRBJ2-3; D is perhaps TRBD2 (6 bases). Germline loops: CDR1 WSHSY, CDR2 SAAADI. There are 14 residues in the CDR3. The V and J ends lost 2 bases and 2 bases respectively, with 8 bases between them.